A selection of T cell receptor beta chains follows, all from one sample in a study of chemoradiotherapy in HPV16-positive cancers. The table came from immunoSEQ multiplex PCR; TCRdb's copy has only in-frame clones and leaves some out. This table holds about 7,000 clones, about 79% found once. The sample here was taken from a patient who underwent chemoradiotherapy. The receptors stem from a human donor with HPV-associated anogenital cancer. CDR3s include the opening cysteine and the closing phenylalanine or tryptophan. A D gene is named only where the DNA matches it firmly. The size entry is marked missing in some rows and otherwise reads once, few, many or a size class.

clone_size: .
d_call: .
j_call: TRBJ2-6
v_call: TRBV19
cdr3_aa: CASFGTSGANVLTF
cdr3_nt: TGTGCCAGCTTTGGGACCTCTGGGGCCAACGTCCTGACTTTC

clone_size: .
d_call: .
j_call: TRBJ1-2
v_call: TRBV15
cdr3_aa: CATSRVLYGYTF
cdr3_nt: TGTGCCACCAGCAGAGTCCTCTATGGCTACACCTTC

clone_size: few
d_call: .
j_call: TRBJ2-3
v_call: TRBV7-6
cdr3_aa: CASSLQGSDTQYF
cdr3_nt: TGTGCCAGCAGCTTACAGGGGTCAGATACGCAGTATTTT

clone_size: .
d_call: .
j_call: TRBJ2-1
v_call: TRBV28
cdr3_aa: CASHRGRLAHKFF
cdr3_nt: TGTGCCAGCCATCGGGGACGGTTGGCGCATAAGTTCTTC

clone_size: .
d_call: .
j_call: TRBJ1-4
v_call: TRBV20-1
cdr3_aa: CSASLGEKLFF
cdr3_nt: TGCAGTGCTAGTCTGGGTGAAAAACTGTTTTTT

clone_size: .
d_call: .
j_call: TRBJ1-2
v_call: TRBV6-5
cdr3_aa: CASSPQGRNYGYTF
cdr3_nt: TGTGCCAGCAGCCCCCAGGGCAGGAACTATGGCTACACCTTC

clone_size: .
d_call: .
j_call: TRBJ1-2
v_call: TRBV30
cdr3_aa: CAGAGARGGYTF
cdr3_nt: TGTGCTGGGGCGGGGGCACGGGGCGGCTACACCTTC

clone_size: .
d_call: .
j_call: TRBJ2-1
v_call: TRBV2
cdr3_aa: CASSGSHNEQFF
cdr3_nt: TGTGCCAGCAGTGGGTCCCACAATGAGCAGTTCTTC

clone_size: once
d_call: .
j_call: TRBJ1-4
v_call: TRBV7-8
cdr3_aa: CASSRAGVNEKLFF
cdr3_nt: TGTGCCAGCAGCCGAGCTGGGGTTAATGAAAAACTGTTTTTT

clone_size: .
d_call: .
j_call: TRBJ2-7
v_call: TRBV5-1
cdr3_aa: CASSTPGAYEQYF
cdr3_nt: TGCGCCAGCAGCACCCCGGGGGCCTACGAGCAGTACTTC

clone_size: .
d_call: .
j_call: TRBJ2-7
v_call: TRBV1
cdr3_aa: CTSSPGLAGYEQYF
cdr3_nt: TGCACCAGCAGCCCCGGACTAGCGGGATACGAGCAGTACTTC

clone_size: .
d_call: TRBD2
j_call: TRBJ2-7
v_call: TRBV30
cdr3_aa: CAWSVGLAGGGDEQYF
cdr3_nt: TGTGCCTGGAGTGTAGGGCTAGCGGGAGGGGGAGACGAGCAGTACTTC

clone_size: .
d_call: .
j_call: TRBJ2-3
v_call: TRBV7-3
cdr3_aa: CASSPTGSPTDTQYF
cdr3_nt: TGTGCCAGCAGCCCTACAGGGTCCCCCACAGATACGCAGTATTTT

clone_size: .
d_call: .
j_call: TRBJ2-7
v_call: TRBV29-1
cdr3_aa: CSVAPQGYEQYF
cdr3_nt: TGCAGCGTTGCTCCCCAGGGTTACGAGCAGTACTTC

clone_size: .
d_call: TRBD1
j_call: TRBJ1-5
v_call: TRBV2
cdr3_aa: CASSASGQGALPNQPQHF
cdr3_nt: TGTGCCAGCAGTGCCTCGGGGCAGGGGGCCCTTCCAAATCAGCCCCAGCATTTT

clone_size: once
d_call: TRBD1
j_call: TRBJ1-6
v_call: TRBV6-1
cdr3_aa: CASRQGARSPLHF
cdr3_nt: TGTGCCAGCAGACAGGGGGCGAGGTCACCCCTCCACTTT

clone_size: .
d_call: TRBD1
j_call: TRBJ2-7
v_call: TRBV30
cdr3_aa: CAWSGWDRGYEQYF
cdr3_nt: TGTGCCTGGAGTGGATGGGACAGGGGCTACGAGCAGTACTTC

clone_size: .
d_call: .
j_call: TRBJ1-2
v_call: TRBV27
cdr3_aa: CASSLSGVTYGYTF
cdr3_nt: TGTGCCAGCAGTTTATCCGGGGTGACCTATGGCTACACCTTC

clone_size: .
d_call: .
j_call: TRBJ2-6
v_call: TRBV5-6
cdr3_aa: CASSLVPQPGANVLTF
cdr3_nt: TGTGCCAGCAGCTTGGTGCCACAACCCGGGGCCAACGTCCTGACTTTC

clone_size: .
d_call: TRBD2
j_call: TRBJ2-7
v_call: TRBV4-2
cdr3_aa: CASSQGPGVSGIRDEQYF
cdr3_nt: TGTGCCAGCAGCCAGGGGCCTGGGGTTAGCGGGATCAGGGACGAGCAGTACTTC

clone_size: .
d_call: .
j_call: TRBJ2-6
v_call: TRBV5-5
cdr3_aa: CASSLGRDSGANVLTF
cdr3_nt: TGTGCCAGCAGCTTGGGGCGGGACTCTGGGGCCAACGTCCTGACTTTC

clone_size: few
d_call: .
j_call: TRBJ2-3
v_call: TRBV28
cdr3_aa: CATKWGVTDTQYF
cdr3_nt: TGTGCCACCAAATGGGGAGTAACAGATACGCAGTATTTT

clone_size: .
d_call: .
j_call: TRBJ1-6
v_call: TRBV9
cdr3_aa: CASSVDEGGFSPLHF
cdr3_nt: TGTGCCAGCAGCGTAGATGAGGGAGGGTTTTCACCCCTCCACTTT

clone_size: .
d_call: .
j_call: TRBJ2-6
v_call: TRBV30
cdr3_aa: CAWSERLSPGANVLTF
cdr3_nt: TGTGCCTGGAGTGAAAGGTTGTCCCCTGGGGCCAACGTCCTGACTTTC

clone_size: .
d_call: TRBD1
j_call: TRBJ2-7
v_call: TRBV6-1
cdr3_aa: CASRPPGGFSYEQYF
cdr3_nt: TGTGCCAGCAGGCCCCCAGGGGGCTTCTCCTACGAGCAGTACTTC

clone_size: .
d_call: TRBD1
j_call: TRBJ1-6
v_call: TRBV5-1
cdr3_aa: CASSLVDRLGTGSPLHF
cdr3_nt: TGCGCCAGCAGCTTGGTTGATCGATTAGGGACAGGGTCACCCCTCCACTTT

clone_size: .
d_call: .
j_call: TRBJ2-7
v_call: TRBV28
cdr3_aa: CASSSTRFFHEQYF
cdr3_nt: TGTGCCAGCAGTTCCACCAGGTTTTTTCACGAGCAGTACTTC

clone_size: .
d_call: TRBD1
j_call: TRBJ2-5
v_call: TRBV10-3
cdr3_aa: CATRGTGHQETQYF
cdr3_nt: TGTGCCACCCGGGGGACAGGGCACCAAGAGACCCAGTACTTC

clone_size: .
d_call: .
j_call: TRBJ2-1
v_call: TRBV2
cdr3_aa: CASSPERSYNEQFF
cdr3_nt: TGTGCCAGCAGTCCAGAACGTTCCTACAATGAGCAGTTCTTC

clone_size: .
d_call: TRBD1
j_call: TRBJ1-1
v_call: TRBV7-3
cdr3_aa: CASSSTGGAGTEAFF
cdr3_nt: TGTGCCAGCAGCTCAACAGGGGGCGCCGGCACTGAAGCTTTCTTT

clone_size: few
d_call: TRBD2
j_call: TRBJ2-3
v_call: TRBV27
cdr3_aa: CASSSPGRADTQYF
cdr3_nt: TGTGCCAGCAGTTCCCCTGGGAGGGCAGATACGCAGTATTTT

clone_size: .
d_call: .
j_call: TRBJ1-3
v_call: TRBV6-1
cdr3_aa: CASSERWGSSGNTIYF
cdr3_nt: TGTGCCAGCAGTGAAAGGTGGGGAAGCTCTGGAAACACCATATATTTT

clone_size: .
d_call: .
j_call: TRBJ2-3
v_call: TRBV23-1
cdr3_aa: CASSHSDNSSTDTQYF
cdr3_nt: TGCGCCAGCAGTCATTCGGACAATTCTAGCACAGATACGCAGTATTTT

clone_size: .
d_call: .
j_call: TRBJ2-6
v_call: TRBV6-4
cdr3_aa: CASSFDSSGANVLTF
cdr3_nt: TGTGCCAGCAGTTTTGACAGCTCTGGGGCCAACGTCCTGACTTTC

clone_size: .
d_call: .
j_call: TRBJ1-1
v_call: TRBV5-1
cdr3_aa: CASSLGAPPVGTEAFF
cdr3_nt: TGCGCCAGCAGCCTGGGGGCCCCTCCCGTGGGCACTGAAGCTTTCTTT

clone_size: .
d_call: .
j_call: TRBJ1-5
v_call: TRBV28
cdr3_aa: CASSPPGRGHQPQHF
cdr3_nt: TGTGCCAGCAGTCCCCCGGGAAGGGGCCATCAGCCCCAGCATTTT

clone_size: .
d_call: .
j_call: TRBJ2-1
v_call: TRBV10-3
cdr3_aa: CAISERRPLEQFF
cdr3_nt: TGTGCCATCAGTGAGCGTCGGCCACTTGAGCAGTTCTTC

clone_size: once
d_call: TRBD1
j_call: TRBJ2-2
v_call: TRBV28
cdr3_aa: CATGQGAGELFF
cdr3_nt: TGTGCCACCGGACAGGGTGCCGGGGAGCTGTTTTTT

clone_size: few
d_call: .
j_call: TRBJ2-2
v_call: TRBV30
cdr3_aa: CAWSLLRLVKAGELFF
cdr3_nt: TGTGCCTGGAGCCTGTTACGACTGGTGAAGGCCGGGGAGCTGTTTTTT

clone_size: .
d_call: TRBD1
j_call: TRBJ2-6
v_call: TRBV18
cdr3_aa: CASSPGTGITGANVLTF
cdr3_nt: TGTGCCAGCTCGCCCGGGACAGGGATTACTGGGGCCAACGTCCTGACTTTC

clone_size: .
d_call: TRBD1
j_call: TRBJ1-4
v_call: TRBV4-3
cdr3_aa: CASSQSTGDNEKLFF
cdr3_nt: TGCGCCAGCAGCCAGTCGACAGGGGATAATGAAAAACTGTTTTTT

clone_size: .
d_call: .
j_call: TRBJ1-5
v_call: TRBV28
cdr3_aa: CASSGETIMTNQPQHF
cdr3_nt: TGTGCCAGCAGCGGTGAGACAATCATGACCAATCAGCCCCAGCATTTT

clone_size: once
d_call: TRBD1
j_call: TRBJ2-5
v_call: TRBV19
cdr3_aa: CASSRETGVRETQYF
cdr3_nt: TGTGCCAGTAGTAGAGAGACAGGGGTCCGGGAGACCCAGTACTTC

clone_size: .
d_call: TRBD2
j_call: TRBJ2-7
v_call: TRBV6-5
cdr3_aa: CASSLAGGLHEQYF
cdr3_nt: TGTGCCAGCAGTTTAGCGGGAGGGCTGCACGAGCAGTACTTC

clone_size: .
d_call: TRBD2
j_call: TRBJ2-7
v_call: TRBV7-7
cdr3_aa: CASSLDATSREQYF
cdr3_nt: TGTGCTAGCAGCTTAGACGCGACTAGCAGAGAGCAGTACTTC

clone_size: once
d_call: TRBD2
j_call: TRBJ2-2
v_call: TRBV6-5
cdr3_aa: CASSYLRGGRTGELFF
cdr3_nt: TGTGCCAGCAGTTACCTGCGGGGGGGCCGTACCGGGGAGCTGTTTTTT

clone_size: .
d_call: .
j_call: TRBJ1-6
v_call: TRBV11-2
cdr3_aa: CASSFYGEAFSYNSPLHF
cdr3_nt: TGTGCCAGCAGCTTCTACGGGGAAGCGTTCTCCTATAATTCACCCCTCCACTTT

clone_size: few
d_call: .
j_call: TRBJ1-2
v_call: TRBV28
cdr3_aa: CASSLLGGYGYTF
cdr3_nt: TGTGCCAGCAGTTTACTTGGGGGGTATGGCTACACCTTC

clone_size: .
d_call: .
j_call: TRBJ2-1
v_call: TRBV5-1
cdr3_aa: CASSLYRDSRGFF
cdr3_nt: TGCGCCAGCAGCTTGTACCGGGACTCGAGAGGGTTCTTC